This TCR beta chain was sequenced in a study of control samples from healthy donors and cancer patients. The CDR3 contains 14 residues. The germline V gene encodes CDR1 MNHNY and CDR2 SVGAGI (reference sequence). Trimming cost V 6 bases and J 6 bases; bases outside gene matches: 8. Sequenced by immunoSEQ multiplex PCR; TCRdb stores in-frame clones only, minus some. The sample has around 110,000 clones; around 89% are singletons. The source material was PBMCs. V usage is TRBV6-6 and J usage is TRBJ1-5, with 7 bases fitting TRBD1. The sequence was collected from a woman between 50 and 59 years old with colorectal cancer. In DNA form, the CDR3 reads TGTGCCAGCAGCGACAGGGATCAGCGTCAGCCCCAGCATTTT. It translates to CASSDRDQRQPQHF.